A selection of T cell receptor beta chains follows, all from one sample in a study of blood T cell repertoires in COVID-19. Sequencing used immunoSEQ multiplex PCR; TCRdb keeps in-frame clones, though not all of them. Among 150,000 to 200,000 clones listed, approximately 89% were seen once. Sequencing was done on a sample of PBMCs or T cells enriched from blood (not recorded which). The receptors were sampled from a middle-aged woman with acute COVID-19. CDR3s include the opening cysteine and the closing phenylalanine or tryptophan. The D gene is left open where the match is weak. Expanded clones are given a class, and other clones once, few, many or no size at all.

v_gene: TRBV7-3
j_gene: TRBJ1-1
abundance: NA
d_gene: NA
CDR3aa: CASSLSGKNSRRDTEAFF
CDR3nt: TGTGCCAGCAGCTTAAGTGGGAAAAACAGCCGCAGGGACACTGAAGCTTTCTTT

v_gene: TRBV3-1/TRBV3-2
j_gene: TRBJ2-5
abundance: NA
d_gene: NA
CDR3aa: CASSHAGVQETQYF
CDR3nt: TGTGCCAGCAGCCATGCCGGGGTTCAAGAGACCCAGTACTTC

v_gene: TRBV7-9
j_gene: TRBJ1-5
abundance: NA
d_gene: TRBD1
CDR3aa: CASSAGTGGNQPQHF
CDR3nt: TGTGCCAGCAGCGCGGGGACAGGGGGCAATCAGCCCCAGCATTTT

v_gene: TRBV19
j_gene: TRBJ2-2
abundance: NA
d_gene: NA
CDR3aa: CASSIAGWRNTGELFF
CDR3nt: TGTGCCAGTAGTATAGCAGGGTGGAGAAACACCGGGGAGCTGTTTTTT

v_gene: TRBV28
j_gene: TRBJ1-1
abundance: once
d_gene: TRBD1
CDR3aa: CASSPGTGVSSVEAFF
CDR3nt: TGTGCCAGCAGTCCCGGGACAGGGGTTTCGTCAGTGGAGGCTTTCTTT

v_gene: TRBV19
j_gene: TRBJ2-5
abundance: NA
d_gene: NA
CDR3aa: CASRARGMGQETQYF
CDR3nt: TGTGCCAGTAGAGCCAGGGGAATGGGGCAAGAGACCCAGTACTTC

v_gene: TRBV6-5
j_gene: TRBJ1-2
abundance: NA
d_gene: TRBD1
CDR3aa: CASSSDRGLYGYTF
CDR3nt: TGTGCCAGCAGTTCGGACAGGGGGCTGTATGGCTACACCTTC

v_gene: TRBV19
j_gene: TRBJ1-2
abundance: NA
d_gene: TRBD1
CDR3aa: CASSNRQGVGYTF
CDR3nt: TGTGCCAGTAGTAATAGACAGGGAGTTGGCTACACCTTC

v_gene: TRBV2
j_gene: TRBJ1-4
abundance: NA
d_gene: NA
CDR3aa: CASSADSGEKLFF
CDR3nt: TGTGCCAGCAGTGCGGACTCGGGTGAAAAACTGTTTTTT

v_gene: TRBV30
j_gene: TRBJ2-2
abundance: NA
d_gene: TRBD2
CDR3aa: CAWKGLAGTGTGELFF
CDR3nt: TGTGCCTGGAAGGGACTAGCGGGAACAGGAACCGGGGAGCTGTTTTTT

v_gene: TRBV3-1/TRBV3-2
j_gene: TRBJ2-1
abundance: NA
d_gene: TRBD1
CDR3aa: CASSQTRQGHNEQFF
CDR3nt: TGTGCCAGCAGCCAGACGAGACAGGGACACAATGAGCAGTTCTTC

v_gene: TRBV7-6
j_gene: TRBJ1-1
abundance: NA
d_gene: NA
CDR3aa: CASSPQSRTEAFF
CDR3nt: TGTGCCAGCAGCCCCCAATCCAGAACTGAAGCTTTCTTT

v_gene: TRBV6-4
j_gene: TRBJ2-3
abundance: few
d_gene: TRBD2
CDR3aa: CASSRASGGGDTQYF
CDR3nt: TGTGCCAGCAGTCGCGCTAGCGGGGGAGGAGATACGCAGTATTTT

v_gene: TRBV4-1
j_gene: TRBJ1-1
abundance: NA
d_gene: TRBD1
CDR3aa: CASSLDRGGTEAFF
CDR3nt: TGCGCCAGCAGCCTCGACAGGGGGGGCACTGAAGCTTTCTTT

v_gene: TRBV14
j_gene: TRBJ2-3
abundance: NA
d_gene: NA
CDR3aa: CASSEDRHNTDTQYF
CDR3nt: TGTGCCAGCAGCGAGGACAGACACAACACAGATACGCAGTATTTT

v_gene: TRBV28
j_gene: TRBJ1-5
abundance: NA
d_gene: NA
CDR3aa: CASSLLNQPQHF
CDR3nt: TGTGCCAGCAGTTTACTCAATCAGCCCCAGCATTTT

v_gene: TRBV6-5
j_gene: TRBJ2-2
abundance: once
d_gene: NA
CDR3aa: CASSYSQTTGELFF
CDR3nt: TGTGCCAGCAGTTATAGCCAAACCACCGGGGAGCTGTTTTTT

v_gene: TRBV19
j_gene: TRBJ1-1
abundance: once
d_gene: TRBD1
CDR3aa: CASSIIVRGRGSDTEAFF
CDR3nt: TGTGCCAGTAGTATAATAGTCAGGGGGCGCGGATCGGACACTGAAGCTTTCTTT

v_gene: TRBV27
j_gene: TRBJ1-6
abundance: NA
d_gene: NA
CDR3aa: CASRDQGYNSPLHF
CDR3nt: TGTGCCAGCAGAGACCAGGGTTATAATTCACCCCTCCACTTT

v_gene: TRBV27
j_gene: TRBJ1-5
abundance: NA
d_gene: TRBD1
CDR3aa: CASSDRGLSNQPQHF
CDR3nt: TGTGCCAGCAGTGATAGGGGGCTGAGCAATCAGCCCCAGCATTTT

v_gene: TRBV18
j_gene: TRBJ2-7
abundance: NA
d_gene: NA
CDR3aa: CASSPLSSGTSSYEQYF
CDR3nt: TGTGCCAGCTCACCATTATCTTCAGGGACAAGCTCCTACGAGCAGTACTTC

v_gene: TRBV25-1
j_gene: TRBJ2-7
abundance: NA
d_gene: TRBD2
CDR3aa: CASASSGSYEQYF
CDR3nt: TGTGCCAGCGCCTCTAGCGGTTCCTACGAGCAGTACTTC

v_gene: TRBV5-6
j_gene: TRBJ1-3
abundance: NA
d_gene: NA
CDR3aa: CASSLYAGVTGNTIYF
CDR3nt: TGTGCCAGCAGCTTGTACGCGGGAGTAACTGGAAACACCATATATTTT

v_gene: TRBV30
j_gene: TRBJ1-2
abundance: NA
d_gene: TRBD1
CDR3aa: CAWRGNRGAYGYTF
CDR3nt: TGTGCCTGGAGGGGAAACAGGGGGGCCTATGGCTACACCTTC

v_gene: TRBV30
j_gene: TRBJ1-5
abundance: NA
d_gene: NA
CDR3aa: CAWSIQGNQPQHF
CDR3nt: TGTGCCTGGAGTATTCAGGGGAATCAGCCCCAGCATTTT

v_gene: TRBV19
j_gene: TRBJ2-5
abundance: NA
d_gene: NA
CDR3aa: CAIPLGGAGLQETQYF
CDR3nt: TGTGCCATTCCGCTCGGTGGGGCAGGGTTACAAGAGACCCAGTACTTC

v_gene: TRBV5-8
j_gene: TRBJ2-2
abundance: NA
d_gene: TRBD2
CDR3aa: CASSFSAGVNTGELFF
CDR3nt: TGTGCCAGCAGCTTCTCCGCGGGAGTGAACACCGGGGAGCTGTTTTTT

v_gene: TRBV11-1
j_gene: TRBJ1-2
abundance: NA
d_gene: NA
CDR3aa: CASSRTAIANYGYTF
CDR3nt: TGTGCCAGCTCTCGGACAGCAATTGCTAACTATGGCTACACCTTC

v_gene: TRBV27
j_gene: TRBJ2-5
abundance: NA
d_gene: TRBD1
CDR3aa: CASSSGQGYQETQYF
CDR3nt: TGTGCCAGCAGTTCGGGACAGGGGTACCAAGAGACCCAGTACTTC

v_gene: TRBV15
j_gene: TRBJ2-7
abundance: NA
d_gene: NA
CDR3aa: CATSRDRVHEQYF
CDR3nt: TGTGCCACCAGCAGAGACAGGGTACACGAGCAGTACTTC

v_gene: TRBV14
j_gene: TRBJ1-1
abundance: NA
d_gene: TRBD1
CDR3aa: CASSQVTPLTGGLIF
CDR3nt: TGTGCCAGCAGCCAAGTAACGCCCTTGACAGGGGGCTTAATCTTT

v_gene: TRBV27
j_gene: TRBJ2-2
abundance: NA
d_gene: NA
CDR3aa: CASKRGRSTGELFF
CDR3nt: TGTGCCAGCAAAAGGGGGAGATCCACCGGGGAGCTGTTTTTT

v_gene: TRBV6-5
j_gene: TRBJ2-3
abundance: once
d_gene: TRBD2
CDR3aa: CASRDLAGGRETQYF
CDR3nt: TGTGCCAGCAGGGACTTAGCGGGGGGGCGTGAGACGCAGTATTTT

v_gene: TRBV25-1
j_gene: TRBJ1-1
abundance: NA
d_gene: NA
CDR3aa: CASSNNRRGEAFF
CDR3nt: TGTGCCAGCAGTAACAACAGGAGGGGTGAAGCTTTCTTT

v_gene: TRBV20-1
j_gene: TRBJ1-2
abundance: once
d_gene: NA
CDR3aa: CSASKTGEGYGYTF
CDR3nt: TGCAGTGCTAGTAAGACAGGAGAAGGGTATGGCTACACCTTC

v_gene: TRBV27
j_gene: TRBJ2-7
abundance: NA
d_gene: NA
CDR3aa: CASSLGAAYEQYF
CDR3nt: TGTGCCAGCAGTTTAGGGGCAGCCTACGAGCAGTACTTC

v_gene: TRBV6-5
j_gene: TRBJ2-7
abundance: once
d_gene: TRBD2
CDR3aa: CASSSLAGGRTYEQYF
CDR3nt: TGTGCCAGCAGTTCTCTAGCGGGGGGACGAACCTACGAGCAGTACTTC

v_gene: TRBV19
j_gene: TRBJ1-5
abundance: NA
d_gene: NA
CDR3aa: CASSIPGKNSNQPQHF
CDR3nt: TGTGCCAGTAGTATCCCCGGGAAAAATAGCAATCAGCCCCAGCATTTT

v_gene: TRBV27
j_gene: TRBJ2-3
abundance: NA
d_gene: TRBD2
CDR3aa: CASRGRAGGADTQYF
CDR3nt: TGTGCCAGCAGAGGTCGGGCGGGGGGGGCAGATACGCAGTATTTT

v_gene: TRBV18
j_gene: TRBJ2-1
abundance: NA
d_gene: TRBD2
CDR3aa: CASSPQSGSSYNEQFF
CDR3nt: TGTGCCAGCTCACCACAAAGCGGGAGCTCCTACAATGAGCAGTTCTTC

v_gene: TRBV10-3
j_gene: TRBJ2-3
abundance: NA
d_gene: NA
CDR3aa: CAISEGQGTDTQYF
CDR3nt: TGTGCCATCAGTGAGGGGCAGGGCACAGATACGCAGTATTTT